The next 29 T cell receptor beta chains were all read from a single sample in a study of CD8 T cells in Susac syndrome. An amount of RNA that ranged from roughly 0.45 to 1 ug was reverse transcribed with random hexamers. Using its own MiXCR run on the immunoSEQ multiplex PCR reads, TCRdb lists one record per CDR3 protein. The sample holds about 180,000 distinct CDR3 sequences, around 93% seen once. Sequenced sample: CD4+ T cells from PBMCs. Receptor source: a human donor with multiple sclerosis.

The V call is TRBV2, the J call TRBJ2-2; 9 bases line up with TRBD1. The V gene end was trimmed by 10 bases and the J gene end by 1 base; junction bases not matched to a gene: 7. Germline lookup yields CDR1 SNHLY and CDR2 FYNNEI. The CDR3 has 15 amino acids. The CDR3 DNA follows: TGTGCCAACCCACAGGGGGCTCTGAACACCGGGGAGCTGTTTTTT. Its protein product is CANPQGALNTGELFF.

The rearrangement uses TRBV20-1 and TRBJ2-3; no reliable D call. Trimming left V 3 bases short and J 3 bases short, with 10 bases between. In germline, CDR1 is DFQATT, CDR2 SNEGSKA (reference sequence). This CDR3 has 13 residues. The CDR3 coding sequence is TGCAGTGCTAGGTTGTTAGCAACAGATACGCAGTATTTT. It yields the protein CSARLLATDTQYF.

The rearrangement links TRBV2 to TRBJ1-1; tentative D call: TRBD1 (5 bases). The CDR3 loop spans 14 amino acids. Germline CDR1 is SNHLY and CDR2 is FYNNEI. The germline V and J ends were trimmed by 8 bases and 8 bases, with 21 bases remaining between them. CDR3 sequence reads: CASSHWAEGPEAFF. CDR3 nucleotides: TGTGCCAGCTCCCACTGGGCGGAGGGACCAGAAGCTTTCTTT.

The chain joins TRBV9 to TRBJ1-3; weak D call: TRBD1 (5 bases). V was cut by 4 bases and J by 2 bases, with 10 bases left in between. The CDR3 extends over 14 amino acids. The V gene's germline CDR1 is SGDLS and CDR2 YYNGEE. The CDR3 DNA is TGTGCCAGCAGCCCGCAGGGACCTGGAAACACCATATATTTT. Protein: CASSPQGPGNTIYF.

The gene calls are TRBV27 and TRBJ2-7, with 7 bases that match TRBD2. V dropped 7 bases and J dropped 6; count of bases not matched to a gene: 9. Germline CDR1 is MNHEY and CDR2 is SMNVEV (reference sequence). The CDR3 has 13 amino acids. DNA for the CDR3: TGTGCCAGCACTCTCCCGGGGGGAATCGAGCAGTACTTC. This codes for CASTLPGGIEQYF.

The DNA of the CDR3 is TGTGCCAGCAGCCCCCTGCGAGGGGGCCTTACCTACAATGAGCAGTTCTTC. This encodes CASSPLRGGLTYNEQFF. This chain connects TRBV7-2 to TRBJ2-1; 7 bases line up with TRBD1. Germline V gene data show CDR1 as SGHTA and CDR2 as FQGNSA. This CDR3 is 17 amino acids long. The V segment lost 5 bases and the J segment 2 bases; nucleotides outside the gene matches: 12.

The gene calls are TRBV5-1 and TRBJ1-5; tentatively, D is TRBD1 (6 bases). The CDR3 loop spans 15 amino acids. Between the trimmed V and J ends, which lost 3 bases and 3 bases, there was a span of 13 bases. The germline CDR1 and CDR2 sequences are SGHRS and YFSETQ. CDR3 coding DNA: TGCGCCAGCAGCTGGTTCACAGGGCTCAATCAGCCCCAGCATTTT. Its translation is CASSWFTGLNQPQHF.

The J gene is TRBJ1-2, the V gene TRBV2; a weak D match, TRBD1 (5 bases). V shed 1 base and J shed 10 bases, with 10 bases lying between them. Germline V gene data show CDR1 as SNHLY and CDR2 as FYNNEI. The CDR3 has 12 residues. CDR3: CASSEEQVVYTF. The DNA for the CDR3 is TGTGCCAGCAGTGAAGAACAGGTGGTCTACACCTTC.

The chain has TRBV3-1 and TRBJ1-1; D remains unclear. CDR3 length: 12 amino acids. The V end was cut by 0 bases, the J end by 4 bases, with 3 bases between. Germline CDR1 is LGHDT and CDR2 is YNNKEL (reference sequence). This CDR3 reads CASSQDTTEAFF. CDR3 nucleotides: TGTGCCAGCAGCCAAGATACCACTGAAGCTTTCTTT.

V gene TRBV24-1 combines with J gene TRBJ2-2; D is undetermined. CDR1 KGHDR and CDR2 SFDVKD come from the germline V gene. The V end lost 2 bases, the J end lost 2 bases, and 14 bases lay between the germline ends. The CDR3 extends over 17 amino acids. CDR3 amino acids: CATSDSGPPRNTGELFF. The CDR3 bases are TGTGCCACCAGTGATTCCGGACCACCCCGAAACACCGGGGAGCTGTTTTTT.

V usage is TRBV20-1 and J usage is TRBJ2-3, with 10 positions matching TRBD2. Trimming at V came to 2 bases and at J to 2 bases, leaving 1 base not matched to a gene. The length of the CDR3 is 14 residues. Germline assignment: CDR1 DFQATT and CDR2 SNEGSKA (reference sequence). In DNA form, the CDR3 reads TGCAGTGCTAGACTAGCGGGGGCCACAGATACGCAGTATTTT. It yields the protein CSARLAGATDTQYF.

The chain combines TRBV20-1 with TRBJ2-3, with no clear D. This CDR3 region has 11 residues. Trimming took 7 bases from V and 5 from J, leaving 10 bases between them. Germline CDR1 reads DFQATT; CDR2 reads SNEGSKA (reference sequence). DNA of the CDR3: TGCAGTGGGAATGCAGGAGATACGCAGTATTTT. Translation gives CSGNAGDTQYF.

The V call is TRBV6-6, the J call TRBJ1-5; the D is unclear. The CDR3 covers 13 residues. Germline V gene lookup returns CDR1 MNHNY and CDR2 SVGAGI (reference sequence). V gave up 7 bases and J gave up 3 bases, with 10 bases separating them. In DNA, the CDR3 is TGTGCCAGCACCTTACTCTTCAATCAGCCCCAGCATTTT. Residues: CASTLLFNQPQHF.

V and J are TRBV5-1 and TRBJ2-7; 7 positions match TRBD1. Germline CDR1 is SGHRS and CDR2 is YFSETQ. V trimming: 2 bases; J trimming: 2 bases; junction bases outside the gene matches: 7. The CDR3 is 15 amino acids. CDR3 nucleotides: TGCGCCAGCAGCTTCGGGACAGCCCAACCCTACGAGCAGTACTTC. This sequence encodes CASSFGTAQPYEQYF.

The DNA of the CDR3 is TGTGCCAGCAGTGAATCCGGTGTAAGCGAAAAACTGTTTTTT. Amino acids: CASSESGVSEKLFF. J is TRBJ1-4 and V is TRBV2; no firm D call. This CDR3 region has 14 residues. V gave up 2 bases and J gave up 8 bases, with 12 bases separating them. Germline CDR1 reads SNHLY; CDR2 reads FYNNEI.

V usage is TRBV20-1 and J usage is TRBJ1-5; the D is unclear. The CDR3 loop spans 13 amino acids. Germline V gene data show CDR1 as DFQATT and CDR2 as SNEGSKA (reference sequence). The V end lost 1 base, the J end lost 4 bases, and 8 bases lay between the germline ends. CDR3 nucleotides: TGCAGTGCTAGAGTGCCGGGTAATCAGCCCCAGCATTTT. Its translation is CSARVPGNQPQHF.

J is TRBJ2-1 and V is TRBV5-4, with unresolved D. CDR1 and CDR2 (germline): SGHNT, YYREEE (reference sequence). Deletions cut 5 bases from V and 5 bases from J, with 14 bases between. The CDR3 consists of 14 residues. The CDR3 loop is CASRGGGVNNEQFF. The CDR3 region has the DNA TGTGCCAGCAGGGGTGGTGGGGTTAACAATGAGCAGTTCTTC.

The J gene is TRBJ1-1, the V gene TRBV7-3; D not certain. Trimming removed 2 bases from V and 1 base from J, with 5 bases in between. The CDR3 has 13 amino acids. CDR1 and CDR2 (germline): SGHTA, FQGTGA. The CDR3 reads CASSLDKNTEAFF. The CDR3 DNA is TGTGCCAGCAGCTTAGACAAGAACACTGAAGCTTTCTTT.

The chain employs TRBV12-5 and TRBJ2-7; maybe TRBD1 (5 bases). Trimming cost V 7 bases and J 2 bases, with 15 bases left between them. Per germline, CDR1 LGHNT and CDR2 FRNRAP. The CDR3 covers 14 residues. The CDR3, as DNA: TGTGCTAGTGCCCTCGACAGCCCAGCCTACGAGCAGTACTTC. It yields the protein CASALDSPAYEQYF. Full variable domain (remainder filled in from reference TRBV12-5 and TRBJ2-7): DARVTQTPRHKVTEMGQEVTMRCQPILGHNTVFWYRQTMMQGLELLAYFRNRAPLDDSGMPKDRFSAEMPDATLATLKIQPSEPRDSAVYFCASALDSPAYEQYFGPGTRLTVT.

This chain uses TRBV10-3 with TRBJ2-7, with D uncertain. The CDR3 loop spans 14 amino acids. V lost 6 bases and J 3 bases, leaving 15 bases between the germline ends. The germline CDR1 and CDR2 sequences are ENHRY and SYGVKD. The CDR3, as DNA: TGTGCCATCAGACCGGGCGGCCACCTCTACGAGCAGTACTTC. It yields the protein CAIRPGGHLYEQYF.

V is TRBV27 and J is TRBJ1-1; D unclear. The V end was cut by 6 bases, the J end by 0 bases, with 17 bases between. The CDR3 covers 16 residues. CDR1 MNHEY and CDR2 SMNVEV come from the germline V gene (reference sequence). The CDR3 loop is CASRPSLGFMNTEAFF. In DNA form, the CDR3 reads TGTGCCAGCAGACCGTCGTTAGGGTTCATGAACACTGAAGCTTTCTTT.

This chain joins TRBV28 and TRBJ2-3, with no clear D. V shed 2 bases and J shed 6 bases, with 6 bases lying between them. CDR3 length: 12 residues. Germline CDR1 reads MDHEN; CDR2 reads SYDVKM. The CDR3 coding sequence is TGTGCCAGCAGTTTAGCTCTGGATACGCAGTATTTT. This translates into CASSLALDTQYF.

The chain uses TRBV28 and TRBJ1-4, with 8 bases matching TRBD1. Germline CDR1 is MDHEN and CDR2 is SYDVKM. Trimming removed 6 bases from V and 8 bases from J; junction bases left unmatched: 8. CDR3 length: 14 residues. DNA for the CDR3: TGTGCCAGCAGCCAGACAGGGGCGGGGGAAAAACTGTTTTTT. Its translation: CASSQTGAGEKLFF.

The V gene is TRBV28, the J gene TRBJ2-5; D ambiguous. With 3 bases removed from V and 9 bases from J, the gap between germline ends came to 14 bases. This CDR3 is 13 amino acids long. Per germline, CDR1 MDHEN and CDR2 SYDVKM. The CDR3: CASSLATDGAQYF. The CDR3 DNA reads TGTGCCAGCAGTTTGGCCACGGATGGGGCCCAGTACTTC. The entire variable domain, with the rest obtained from reference TRBV28 and TRBJ2-5, is as follows: DVKVTQSSRYLVKRTGEKVFLECVQDMDHENMFWYRQDPGLGLRLIYFSYDVKMKEKGDIPEGYSVSREKKERFSLILESASTNQTSMYLCASSLATDGAQYFGPGTRLLVL.

V usage is TRBV30 and J usage is TRBJ1-1, with 7 bases aligning to TRBD1. V was clipped by 4 bases and J by 6 bases; unmatched bases: 11. In germline, CDR1 is GTSNPN, CDR2 SVGIG (reference sequence). The CDR3 loop spans 14 amino acids. The CDR3 here is CAWTRRQGGSEAFF. The CDR3 DNA sequence: TGTGCCTGGACTCGAAGACAGGGTGGATCTGAAGCTTTCTTT.

The CDR3 bases are TGTGCCAGCAGTGTGACAGACAATTCACCCCTCCACTTT. Encoded protein: CASSVTDNSPLHF. The J gene is TRBJ1-6, the V gene TRBV2; D possibly corresponds to TRBD1 (5 bases). The germline V gene encodes CDR1 SNHLY and CDR2 FYNNEI. The CDR3 is 13 amino acids. Trimming took off 4 bases at V and 7 bases at J, with 8 bases between the two ends.

This chain connects TRBV9 to TRBJ2-3; 7 nucleotides align to TRBD2. CDR1 is SGDLS and CDR2 is YYNGEE in the germline V gene. V dropped 0 bases and J dropped 0; count of bases not matched to a gene: 1. This CDR3 has 15 residues. CDR3 bases: TGTGCCAGCAGCGTAGGCGGGGGAAGCACAGATACGCAGTATTTT. Translation: CASSVGGGSTDTQYF.

The chain carries TRBV25-1 and TRBJ1-6; D is uncertain. V lost 3 bases to trimming and J lost 3 bases, with 6 bases between them. From germline, CDR1 is MGHDK and CDR2 SYGVNS. This CDR3 is 14 amino acids long. The CDR3 reads CASSDRFYNSPLHF. In DNA, the CDR3 is TGTGCCAGCAGTGACAGGTTCTATAATTCACCCCTCCACTTT.

This chain joins TRBV12-3 or TRBV12-4 and TRBJ2-2; TRBD2 might be the D (6 bases). CDR3 length: 13 residues. Trimming stripped 7 bases from V and 5 bases from J, with 11 bases between. The CDR3 loop reads CASTPRGTGELFF. CDR3 nucleotides: TGTGCCAGCACCCCCCGGGGGACCGGGGAGCTGTTTTTT.